This TCR beta chain is from a study of regulatory T cells in long-lasting Graves disease (dated by TCRdb to about 2021). Concerning the study at large: Patients with newly diagnosed Graves' disease had been on antithyroid drugs for under 3 months. Patients with persistent Graves' disease were compared with patients with newly diagnosed Graves' disease using TCR sequencing and RNA sequencing of peripheral blood. The study was conducted in China and was registered as a clinical trial. A total of 35 or so samples were covered by TCR sequencing, comprising 13 persistent and some 20 newly diagnosed Graves' disease patients. What the research found in general, with its limitations: Persistent Graves' disease patients showed lower TCR Shannon entropy and fewer highly expanded clones than newly diagnosed patients, suggesting clonal expansion. The authors noted that the small sample size was a limitation that may lower accuracy. Patients with persistent disease shared more public clonotypes (approximately 2,500) than newly diagnosed patients did (around 1,000). TRBV28, TRBJ1-2 and TRBJ2-5 were preferentially used in persistent disease, while TRBV20-1 and TRBJ2-1 were favored in newly diagnosed disease. Only peripheral blood was studied, because thyroid tissue, the primary lesion, was inaccessible. Only the TCR beta chain was sequenced and analyzed.

This clonotype was counted ten times or more. Its specific antigen is unknown. No much larger clone is present one base from it, and per-base qualities are unavailable. The CDR3 contains 15 residues, cysteine and phenylalanine counted. The sequence is cut down to CDR3 DNA, 45 bases in frame from base 1. V is pared back by 2 bases and J by 1 base, with 11 bases lying between the germline termini. The germline V gene encodes CDR1 DFQATT and CDR2 SNEGSKA (reference sequence). Library preparation was by multiplex PCR. TCRdb lists the instrument as Illumina HiSeq 4000. TCR beta libraries were built with iRepertoire HTBI primers and Arm-PCR amplification of CDR3 regions. Before sequencing, the PCR products went through gel purification. As for the original processing: Gene usage analysis of CDR3 amino acid clonotypes relied on the 55 to 80 TRBV and fewer than 15 TRBJ segments identified across samples. COPE and FqMerger were used to merge the filtered high-quality paired reads into contigs. BLAST was used to align contigs to the IMGT TRBV, TRBD and TRBJ reference genes, and CDR3 was defined following IMGT. Clonotypes above 0.1% frequency were classified as highly expanded clones. Repertoire diversity was measured by Shannon entropy, and V-J evenness by the Gini coefficient. Public clonotypes were defined as clonotypes shared by more than one individual. TCRdb trimmed the raw reads at Q25, called clones with MiXCR and kept productive beta chains. One record per CDR3 amino acid sequence lists the most common genes and DNA. TCRdb, not the original authors, processed these V and J calls. The sample yields hundreds of thousands of distinct CDR3 sequences; about 15% were counted once. About 12% of the sample rests with the top ten.

Explained via the paper, the time point label denotes: newly diagnosed GD, antithyroid drugs for less than 3 months. RNA was extracted from PBMCs in TRIzol for both TCR sequencing and RNA sequencing. Graves' disease was diagnosed according to American Thyroid Association guidelines. Patients were recruited from an endocrinology department in Xi'an, China. Each patient gave around 9.2 milliliters of peripheral blood, collected in an EDTA anticoagulant tube. Ficoll Paque Plus density gradient separation was used to isolate PBMCs, and no additional T cell sorting was done. An Agilent 2100 Bioanalyzer and agarose gel were used to assess RNA quality, and a NanoDrop 2000 was used to measure RNA concentration. These records were also assigned to another study, of T cells in Graves' hyperthyroidism and ophthalmopathy. As that second study puts it: A patient counted as having stable Graves' hyperthyroidism if no progression to ophthalmopathy occurred over 18 months of follow-up. Hyperthyroidism patients were newly diagnosed, with disease duration under 2 months, and aged 18 to 65 years. Exclusion was applied to patients with uncontrolled infections, other autoimmune diseases, pregnancy or lactation. Diagnoses relied on clinical symptoms, serum thyroxine and TRAb, thyroid ultrasound and orbital computed tomography. The first round of RT-PCR for the TCR CDR3 was performed with the HTBI primer set and the Qiagen OneStep RT-PCR kit. Most expanded thyroid clonotypes (frequency above 0.001) were also found in blood, which suggests that blood repertoires may mirror thyroid immune responses. A 13 V-J signature model separated ophthalmopathy from stable hyperthyroidism, with nearly 90% sensitivity and about 81% specificity in cross-validation and 80%/75% in testing. In validation, the model predicted progression to ophthalmopathy with around 71% sensitivity and 72% to 85% specificity, a median of about 6 months before onset. To identify distinguishing TCR V-J signatures, a discovery cohort of about 100 patients was used, comprising roughly 45 with Graves' ophthalmopathy and approximately 58 with stable Graves' hyperthyroidism. Prospective prediction of ophthalmopathy was tested in an independent validation cohort consisting of under 20 hyperthyroidism patients and more than 15 patients who later progressed to ophthalmopathy. The roughly 100 discovery patients were divided at random into training and test sets in a 7:3 ratio. In addition, the study compared T-cell repertoires in thyroid tissue and in blood from six Graves' hyperthyroidism patients. After sampling, hyperthyroidism patients received methimazole starting at 30 mg daily, and ophthalmopathy patients received high-dose intravenous methylprednisolone. A second multiplex PCR round built the libraries, followed by size selection and purification. Paired-end sequencing of the libraries was performed with 100 bp reads on an Illumina HiSeq2000. SOAPnuke was used to process the raw data, with reads discarded if the reads contained adapters or uncalled bases, had a mean Phred below 15, or lacked an exact constant-primer or identifier match. COPE v1.2.5 was used to merge high-quality paired reads, and clonotypes were defined as unique nucleotide sequences. Clonotypes were aligned to IMGT TRBV, TRBD and TRBJ reference segments using MiTCR v1.1. Analysis was restricted to V-J combinations with a frequency above 0.0001, which covered roughly 99% of repertoires. A TCS score was defined as the ratio between F50 (clonal expansion) and ExV (chaos), using BLOSUM62-based TCRdist between CDR3 peptides within each V-J. Welch's t-statistics and random forest reduced fewer than 550 V-J features to under 15, which were used in a naive Bayes classifier (R e1071). No statistical method was used to set the sample size in advance, and investigators knew the group allocation. TCR Vbeta CDR3 sequencing of 135 peripheral blood samples (under 45 ophthalmopathy, 75 hyperthyroidism and 17 progressor patients) is reported in the paper.

This sequence originates from a man younger than 35 with Graves disease. Donor details come from another sample of the same person, matched by shared clones. Recombination joined TRBV20-1 with TRBJ2-2, with a weak D call of TRBD2 (6 bases match). The sequenced sample was peripheral blood mononuclear cells (PBMCs), obtained at new diagnosis, from a patient treated with antithyroid drugs. This receptor carries the CDR3 CSARFGGKNTGELFF. The DNA is as follows: TGCAGTGCTAGATTTGGGGGGAAGAACACCGGGGAGCTGTTTTTT.